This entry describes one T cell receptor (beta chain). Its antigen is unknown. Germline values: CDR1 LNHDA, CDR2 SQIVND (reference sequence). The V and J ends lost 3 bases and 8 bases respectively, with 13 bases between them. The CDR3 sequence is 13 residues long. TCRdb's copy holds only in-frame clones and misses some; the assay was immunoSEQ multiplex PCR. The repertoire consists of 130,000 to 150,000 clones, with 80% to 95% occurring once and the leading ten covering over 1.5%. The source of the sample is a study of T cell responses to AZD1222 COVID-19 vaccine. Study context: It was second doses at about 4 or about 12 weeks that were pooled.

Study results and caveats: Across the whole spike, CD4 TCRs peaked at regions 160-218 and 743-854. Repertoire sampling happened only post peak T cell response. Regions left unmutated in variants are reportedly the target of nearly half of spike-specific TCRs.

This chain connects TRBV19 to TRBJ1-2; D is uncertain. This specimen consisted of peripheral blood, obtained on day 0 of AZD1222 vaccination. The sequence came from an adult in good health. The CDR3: CASSIGEEIGYTF. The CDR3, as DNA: TGTGCCAGTAGTATCGGAGAAGAGATCGGCTACACCTTC.